These 30 T cell receptor beta chains share one sample of origin, sequenced in a study of neurological immune-mediated disorders. Via MiXCR, TCRdb re-called the 5' RACE reads, giving one row per CDR3 protein. The data hold 55,000 to 60,000 distinct CDR3 sequences, with 3% to 4% observed a single time. Sequences were obtained from PBMCs. Receptors originate from a woman between 25 and 40 years old with multiple sclerosis.

This clonotype was seen a handful of times. The chain recombines TRBV6-6 with TRBJ1-4; 12 nucleotides agree with TRBD1. V shed 7 bases, J shed 4 bases, and the junction held 10 bases outside the gene matches. CDR1 MNHNY and CDR2 SVGAGI come from the germline V gene (reference sequence). The CDR3 extends over 17 amino acids. The CDR3 protein is CASIPGDRGPLNEKLFF. For the CDR3, the DNA is TGTGCCAGCATCCCAGGGGACAGGGGGCCCCTTAATGAAAAACTGTTTTTT.

This clonotype occurred many times. The chain has TRBV5-1 and TRBJ2-5; TRBD2 agrees at 8 bases. Germline lookup yields CDR1 SGHRS and CDR2 YFSETQ. The CDR3 is made up of 16 amino acids. Losses at the gene ends were 0 bases for V and 5 bases for J; bases not matched to a gene: 9. The CDR3 DNA reads TGCGCCAGCAGCTTGGCCGGGCGGGGGGTCGGCGAGACCCAGTACTTC. Protein sequence: CASSLAGRGVGETQYF.

This clonotype was recorded many times. The chain carries TRBV20-1 and TRBJ2-7, with a possible D match to TRBD1 (5 bases). Germline assignment: CDR1 DFQATT and CDR2 SNEGSKA (reference sequence). V lost 4 bases to trimming and J lost 4 bases, with 14 bases between them. This CDR3 has 13 residues. The CDR3 sequence: CSAIPRAGYEQYF. CDR3 nucleotide sequence: TGCAGTGCTATTCCCCGAGCAGGGTACGAGCAGTACTTC.

This clonotype turned up a few times. V is TRBV24-1 and J is TRBJ2-3; D gene uncertain. Germline V gene lookup returns CDR1 KGHDR and CDR2 SFDVKD. The ends were cut back, 1 base at V and 5 bases at J, with 3 bases in the middle. The CDR3 contains 12 residues. DNA of the CDR3: TGTGCCACCAGTGATTTCGTAGATACGCAGTATTTT. This sequence encodes CATSDFVDTQYF.

This clonotype occurred a few times. A much larger clone differs by one base, so this may be a read error. This CDR3 fails to terminate in the conserved phenylalanine or tryptophan, so it likely reflects a read error. Here the CDR3 reads CASSSLGTSVYNEQFI. The CDR3 coding sequence is TGCGCCAGCAGCTCTTTGGGTACTAGCGTCTACAATGAGCAGTTCATC. The J gene is TRBJ2-1, the V gene TRBV5-1, with 7 bases that match TRBD2. With V trimmed by 3 bases and J by 3 bases, 9 bases remained unmatched. The CDR3 runs to 16 residues. CDR1 is SGHRS, CDR2 YFSETQ, per germline.

This clonotype was observed at least ten times. The CDR3 coding sequence is TGTGCCAGCAGCGTAGAACCGGGGATACCCTACGAGCAGTACTTC. It is translated as CASSVEPGIPYEQYF. The genes are TRBV9 and TRBJ2-7; possible D gene TRBD2, 5 bases. The CDR3 is 15 amino acids. Germline V gene sequence: CDR1 SGDLS, CDR2 YYNGEE. Trimming cost V 0 bases and J 2 bases, with 12 bases left between them.

This clonotype was recorded at least ten times. The chain has TRBV12-3 or TRBV12-4 and TRBJ2-3; 7 nucleotides line up with TRBD1. V shed 5 bases, J shed 6 bases, and the junction held 11 bases outside the gene matches. The CDR3 has 15 residues. The CDR3 DNA reads as TGTGCCAGCAGTAGAGGGACAGTCGGGACGGATACGCAGTATTTT. The encoded protein is CASSRGTVGTDTQYF.

This clonotype was detected ten times or more. V and J are TRBV5-1 and TRBJ2-5; 8 bases fit TRBD1. Germline assignment: CDR1 SGHRS and CDR2 YFSETQ. The V gene end was trimmed by 4 bases and the J gene end by 2 bases; junction bases not matched to a gene: 4. This CDR3 spans 14 amino acids. In DNA, the CDR3 is TGCGCCAGCAGCCGGACAGGGCAGCAAGAGACCCAGTACTTC. It codes for CASSRTGQQETQYF.

This clonotype occurred many times. An end of the junction does not agree with germline; a read error may underlie this. The chain carries TRBV20-1 and TRBJ2-1; D perhaps matches TRBD2 (7 bases). The length of the CDR3 is 10 residues. Germline CDR1 is DFQATT and CDR2 is SNEGSKA (reference sequence). For the CDR3, the DNA is TGCAGTGCCCGTGAGGGGGGGCCCATCTTC. This gives the protein CSAREGGPIF.

This clonotype was recorded at least ten times. The chain has TRBV10-3 and TRBJ2-1, with D tentatively TRBD2 (6 bases). CDR1 and CDR2 (germline): ENHRY, SYGVKD. The CDR3 contains 14 residues. Trimming removed 6 bases at V and 5 bases at J, with 14 bases between. The CDR3: CAIRSGGEHNEQFF. The CDR3 coding sequence is TGTGCCATCAGATCTGGAGGGGAGCACAATGAGCAGTTCTTC.

In the case of this clonotype: The junction departs from the called germline gene at one end, perhaps through a read error. The gene calls are TRBV9 and TRBJ1-5, with TRBD1 matching 7 bases. The CDR3 consists of 15 residues. CDR1 and CDR2 (germline): SGDLS, YYNGEE. DNA for the CDR3: TGTGCCAGCAGCGCTGGTGACAGGGACTATCAGCCCCAGAATTTT. Translating gives CASSAGDRDYQPQNF. The full variable domain, its missing parts supplied by reference TRBV9 and TRBJ1-5, is DSGVTQTPKHLITATGQRVTLRCSPRSGDLSVYWYQQSLDQGLQFLIQYYNGEERAKGNILERFSAQQFPDLHSELNLSSLELGDSALYFCASSAGDRDYQPQNFGDGTRLSIL.

This clonotype was detected many times. V gene TRBV7-2 combines with J gene TRBJ2-7; 9 bases line up with TRBD1. Germline V gene data show CDR1 as SGHTA and CDR2 as FQGNSA. V trimming: 2 bases; J trimming: 4 bases; junction bases outside the gene matches: 6. The CDR3 extends over 15 amino acids. CDR3 sequence reads: CASSLRGQGRYEQYF. The CDR3 DNA sequence: TGTGCCAGCAGCTTAAGAGGACAGGGGAGGTACGAGCAGTACTTC.

This clonotype occurred many times. The chain combines TRBV29-1 with TRBJ1-1; D gene uncertain. In germline, CDR1 is SQVTM, CDR2 ANQGSEA. The CDR3 is made up of 11 amino acids. Trimming left V 7 bases short and J 11 bases short, with 17 bases between. The CDR3 loop reads CSAASSWWAFF. The CDR3 DNA reads as TGCAGCGCCGCGTCGAGTTGGTGGGCTTTCTTT.

In its sample, this clonotype was seen many times. The gene calls are TRBV3-1 and TRBJ2-7, with TRBD1 matching over 8 bases. The V gene end was trimmed by 8 bases and the J gene end by 3 bases; junction bases not matched to a gene: 0. This CDR3 has 11 residues. From germline, CDR1 is LGHDT and CDR2 YNNKEL (reference sequence). The CDR3 nucleotides are TGTGCCAGCGGACAGGGCTACGAGCAGTACTTC. It translates to CASGQGYEQYF.

This clonotype was counted between two and nine times. At one end the junction does not follow the germline gene, possibly because of a read error. V and J are TRBV20-1 and TRBJ2-6, with TRBD1 matching 7 bases. This CDR3 region has 16 residues. Germline V gene data show CDR1 as DFQATT and CDR2 as SNEGSKA (reference sequence). As DNA, the CDR3 is TGCAGTGCATCGGGACAGTTCCTCTCTGGGGCCAAAGTCCTGACTTTC. This sequence encodes CSASGQFLSGAKVLTF.

The table lists this clonotype with a few counts. The gene calls are TRBV7-3 and TRBJ1-2; 7 bases map to TRBD1. The germline CDR1 and CDR2 sequences are SGHTA and FQGTGA. After removal of 4 bases from V and 6 bases from J, the junction contained 17 bases not matched to a gene. The CDR3 loop spans 17 amino acids. The CDR3 region has the DNA TGTGCCAGCAGCTCGGAGGTCGGACAGGCCGGGGTCGATGGCTACACCTTC. Translated, it gives CASSSEVGQAGVDGYTF.

This clonotype was recorded at least ten times. J is TRBJ2-7 and V is TRBV7-6; TRBD1 might be the D (7 bases). Germline V gives CDR1 SGHVS, CDR2 FNYEAQ. This CDR3 spans 14 amino acids. V lost 5 bases to trimming and J lost 6 bases, with 17 bases between them. The CDR3 DNA sequence: TGTGCCAGCAGCCAGATGGACAGGCGGGGCGAGCAGTACTTC. It encodes CASSQMDRRGEQYF.

Remarks on this clonotype: A much larger clone differs from this one at a single base, so this may be a read error. This chain links TRBV20-1 with TRBJ2-5, with D possibly being TRBD2 (5 bases). CDR3 length: 12 amino acids. Deletions cut 6 bases from V and 9 bases from J, with 17 bases between. Germline V gene sequence: CDR1 DFQATT, CDR2 SNEGSKA (reference sequence). CDR3 sequence (DNA): TGCAGTGCAAGGGAAAGGTCCGGGGCCCAGTACTTC. Its protein product is CSARERSGAQYF.

Ten or more counts support this clonotype. The rearrangement links TRBV28 to TRBJ1-2; D may be TRBD1 (6 bases). Germline V CDR1 and CDR2: MDHEN, SYDVKM. This CDR3 has 16 residues. V shed 4 bases and J shed 7 bases, with 22 bases lying between them. The CDR3 is CASSSPSTGAVSGYTF. CDR3 in DNA: TGTGCCAGCAGTTCACCATCGACAGGAGCTGTCTCTGGCTACACCTTC.

At least ten counts were recorded for this clonotype. This sequence joins TRBV10-3 and TRBJ1-5; D possibly corresponds to TRBD1 (5 bases). The germline CDR1 and CDR2 sequences are ENHRY and SYGVKD. The CDR3 contains 14 residues. V lost 2 bases and J 5 bases, leaving 10 bases between the germline ends. Written as DNA, the CDR3 is TGTGCCATCAGTGAGCCGGGACTCTATCAGCCCCAGCATTTT. This translates into CAISEPGLYQPQHF.

This clonotype was seen at least ten times. V gene TRBV6-6 combines with J gene TRBJ1-1; 9 nucleotides match TRBD1. CDR3 length: 18 amino acids. The junction had 19 bases not matched to a gene; V was cut back by 5 bases and J by 6 bases. Germline assignment: CDR1 MNHNY and CDR2 SVGAGI (reference sequence). The CDR3 region has the DNA TGTGCCAGCAGTAAAACGTTTGCCGGGACAGGGAATGAGGCTGAAGCTTTCTTT. Protein: CASSKTFAGTGNEAEAFF.

This clonotype was recorded many times. CDR3 residues: CASSPGNVVYGYTF. The CDR3 DNA reads as TGTGCCAGCAGCCCGGGTAACGTTGTCTATGGCTACACCTTC. The chain combines TRBV9 with TRBJ1-2; D remains ambiguous. Germline CDR1 and CDR2: SGDLS and YYNGEE. There are 14 residues in the CDR3. V lost 4 bases, J lost 4 bases, and 14 bases lay in between.

This clonotype was seen many times. The gene calls are TRBV7-6 and TRBJ1-2; 7 bases match TRBD1. CDR3 length equals 15 residues. Germline V lookup: CDR1 SGHVS, CDR2 FNYEAQ. V lost 1 base and J lost 7; bases outside the gene matches: 9. The CDR3 protein is CASSLDRGRVGGYTF. For the CDR3, the DNA is TGTGCCAGCAGCTTAGACAGGGGAAGGGTTGGTGGCTACACCTTC.

Ten or more counts support this clonotype. The chain carries TRBV7-9 and TRBJ2-1; D unresolved. Trimming shortened V by 1 base and J by 6 bases, and 13 bases separated the two germline ends. CDR3 size: 15 residues. Germline loops: CDR1 SEHNR, CDR2 FQNEAQ (reference sequence). CDR3 sequence: CASSLELPFGNEQFF. The CDR3 nucleotides read TGTGCCAGCAGCTTAGAACTCCCATTCGGCAATGAGCAGTTCTTC. The entire variable domain, with the rest obtained from reference TRBV7-9 and TRBJ2-1, is as follows: DTGVSQNPRHKITKRGQNVTFRCDPISEHNRLYWYRQTLGQGPEFLTYFQNEAQLEKSRLLSDRFSAERPKGSFSTLEIQRTEQGDSAMYLCASSLELPFGNEQFFGPGTRLTVL.

The chain combines TRBV25-1 with TRBJ2-1, with TRBD1 matching over 9 bases. CDR1 is MGHDK and CDR2 is SYGVNS in the germline V gene. The V and J ends lost 1 base and 4 bases, in that order; junction bases with no gene match: 5. The CDR3 is made up of 16 amino acids. The DNA for the CDR3 is TGTGCCAGCAGTGAATCGGTGACAGGGGGTTACAATGAGCAGTTCTTC. Translation gives CASSESVTGGYNEQFF.

Concerning this clonotype: This may be a read error, as it is one base from a much larger clone. The conserved phenylalanine or tryptophan is not found at the CDR3 terminus, so this likely reflects a read error. The chain joins TRBV7-7 to TRBJ2-5; TRBD1 matches at 9 bases. The germline CDR1 and CDR2 sequences are SSHAT and FNYEAQ (reference sequence). The CDR3 contains 15 residues. The CDR3 is CASSLWDRAGETQYL. CDR3 bases: TGTGCTAGCAGCTTGTGGGACAGGGCGGGTGAGACCCAGTACTTA.

This clonotype was detected a few times. A read error is possible here, since a much larger clone lies one base away. The genes are TRBV2 and TRBJ1-1, with D hard to call. The CDR3 totals 13 residues. Deletions cut 4 bases from V and 5 bases from J, with 11 bases between. Germline V gene data show CDR1 as SNHLY and CDR2 as FYNNEI. CDR3 sequence reads: CASSGKVGTEAFF. DNA of the CDR3: TGTGCCAGCAGTGGAAAGGTCGGGACTGAAGCTTTCTTT.

This clonotype was seen many times. The gene calls are TRBV20-1 and TRBJ1-4, with 7 bases matching TRBD1. The germline CDR1 and CDR2 sequences are DFQATT and SNEGSKA (reference sequence). This CDR3 is built from 13 residues. V shed 6 bases and J 5 bases; nucleotides not matched to a gene: 6. CDR3 DNA: TGCAGTGCCGCCGGGACAGTGAATGAAAAACTGTTTTTT. Translating it yields CSAAGTVNEKLFF.

The genes are TRBV27 and TRBJ1-5; D is possibly TRBD1 (6 bases). The CDR3 is 15 residues long. CDR1 and CDR2 (germline): MNHEY, SMNVEV (reference sequence). Between the trimmed V and J ends, which lost 5 bases and 0 bases, there was a span of 11 bases. The CDR3 sequence is CASSIGGYSNQPQHF. CDR3 DNA sequence: TGTGCCAGCAGTATAGGGGGGTATAGCAATCAGCCCCAGCATTTT.

The V and J genes are TRBV20-1 and TRBJ2-7; D might be TRBD1 or TRBD2, each matching 5 bases. There are 16 residues in the CDR3. V was shortened by 3 bases and J by 1 base, with 19 bases between the two germline ends. Germline V gene lookup returns CDR1 DFQATT and CDR2 SNEGSKA (reference sequence). The CDR3 loop reads CSASWSGTRASYEQYF. CDR3 nucleotide sequence: TGCAGTGCTAGTTGGAGTGGGACCAGGGCTTCCTACGAGCAGTACTTC.